This is a list of T cell receptor beta chains from one sample in a study of metastatic and nonmetastatic thyroid tumors. Using MiXCR, TCRdb re-called clones from the PCR reads. Of roughly 6,900 clones listed, just under 30% are singletons. The sequenced sample consisted of tumor tissue. These receptors all come from a female donor with papillary thyroid cancer or a benign thyroid nodule (not recorded which). Some clones in this sample may be carry-over from other donors' samples. The CDR3 runs from the conserved cysteine through the conserved F or W.

length	V	J	CDR3
13	TRBV2	TRBJ2-5	CASRKNLQETQYF
14	TRBV20-1	TRBJ2-6	CSADRQGGANVLTF
14	TRBV5-1	TRBJ2-7	CASSWTTLSYEQYF
15	TRBV6-1	TRBJ1-4	CASRPSGGGNEKLFF
12	TRBV5-4	TRBJ2-1	CASSFGGHEQFF
15	TRBV19	TRBJ1-4	CASSISGGWGEKLFF
12	TRBV7-2	TRBJ2-7	CASSFSVYEQYF
14	TRBV12-5	TRBJ2-2	CASGSGLKAGELFF
16	TRBV24-1	TRBJ2-5	CATSNSGTGAQETQYF
16	TRBV5-8	TRBJ1-2	CASSTDVEAGARGYTF
12	TRBV11-3	TRBJ2-7	CASSLASYEQYF
11	TRBV6-1	TRBJ2-7	CASGIGYEQYF
15	TRBV28	TRBJ2-1	CASSLQGPSYNEQFF
10	TRBV10-2	TRBJ2-3	CASFHVTQYF
17	TRBV9	TRBJ2-3	CASSVNPSGRGTDTQYF
16	TRBV19	TRBJ2-1	CASTTQAATGLYEQFF
15	TRBV6-1	TRBJ2-7	CASRVGLAASYEQYF
16	TRBV20-1	TRBJ1-2	CSAATGEQALKGGYTF
13	TRBV6-2/TRBV6-3	TRBJ1-2	CASSDRQYYGYTF
15	TRBV5-1	TRBJ1-1	CASSLEPGVNTEAFF
14	TRBV4-1	TRBJ1-1	CASSPGRVDTEAFF
17	TRBV6-6	TRBJ2-3	CASSYRKPSTGADTQYF
15	TRBV6-5	TRBJ2-7	CASSYQTGGPYEQYF
15	TRBV20-1	TRBJ2-7	CSASIGDYYNYEQYF
15	TRBV5-5	TRBJ1-5	CASSLGGFGNQPQHF
14	TRBV7-9	TRBJ2-3	CASRASGLTDTQYF
16	TRBV2	TRBJ2-4	CASSVGGDLAKNIQYF
16	TRBV18	TRBJ2-7	CASSPVSVSFAGEQYF
15	TRBV6-5	TRBJ2-5	CASSYSWSGLETQYF
17	TRBV20-1	TRBJ2-5	CSARIGLAGGPQETQYF
13	TRBV5-1	TRBJ1-1	CASSPGGGGEAFF
15	TRBV12-5	TRBJ2-7	CASGLDGTGSNEQYF
13	TRBV6-5	TRBJ2-1	CASSYSGVSEQFF
17	TRBV20-1	TRBJ1-6	CSARVGQGALLGSPLHF
14	TRBV15	TRBJ2-3	CATRTISLTDTQYF
14	TRBV6-2/TRBV6-3	TRBJ1-1	CASSPGQRHTEAFF
11	TRBV9	TRBJ1-4	CASSNSEKLFF
13	TRBV6-1	TRBJ1-2	CASSGSGRDFITF
16	TRBV24-1	TRBJ2-3	CATSDTTSGITDTQYF
14	TRBV28	TRBJ1-5	CASNNARGNQPQHF
14	TRBV6-2/TRBV6-3	TRBJ1-6	CASTGDGYNSPLHF
14	TRBV20-1	TRBJ2-1	CSARDLSSYNEQFF
14	TRBV10-3	TRBJ1-5	CAISDGNLNQPQHF
14	TRBV5-1	TRBJ2-5	CASSLVHGQDTQYF
14	TRBV2	TRBJ2-3	CASRGSGMSDTQYF
17	TRBV20-1	TRBJ2-1	CSARTSGGTNSYNEQFF